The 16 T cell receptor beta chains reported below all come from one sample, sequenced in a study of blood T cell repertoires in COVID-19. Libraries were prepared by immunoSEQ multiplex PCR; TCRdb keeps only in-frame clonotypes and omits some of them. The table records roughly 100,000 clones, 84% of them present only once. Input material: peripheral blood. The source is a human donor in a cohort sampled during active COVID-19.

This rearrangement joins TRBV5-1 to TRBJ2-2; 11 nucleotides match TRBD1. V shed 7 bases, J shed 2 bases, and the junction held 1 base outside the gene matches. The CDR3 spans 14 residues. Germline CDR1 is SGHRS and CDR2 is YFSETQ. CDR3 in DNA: TGCGCCAGCGGACAGGGGGCCAACACCGGGGAGCTGTTTTTT. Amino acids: CASGQGANTGELFF.

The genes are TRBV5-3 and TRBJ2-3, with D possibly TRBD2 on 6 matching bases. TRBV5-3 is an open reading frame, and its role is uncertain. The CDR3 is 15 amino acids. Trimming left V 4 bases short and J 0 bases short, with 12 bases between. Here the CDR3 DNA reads TGTGCCAGAAGCACTGCAGGGACTAGCACAGATACGCAGTATTTT. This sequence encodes CARSTAGTSTDTQYF.

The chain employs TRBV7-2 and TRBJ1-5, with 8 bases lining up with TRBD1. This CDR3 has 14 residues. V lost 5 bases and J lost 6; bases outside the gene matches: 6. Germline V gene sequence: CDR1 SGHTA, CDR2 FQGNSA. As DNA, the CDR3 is TGTGCCAGCAGCCCTGGACAGGGAGGTCAGCCCCAGCATTTT. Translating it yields CASSPGQGGQPQHF. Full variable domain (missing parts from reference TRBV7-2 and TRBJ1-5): GAGVSQSPSNKVTEKGKDVELRCDPISGHTALYWYRQSLGQGLEFLIYFQGNSAPDKSGLPSDRFSAERTGGSVSTLTIQRTQQEDSAVYLCASSPGQGGQPQHFGDGTRLSIL.

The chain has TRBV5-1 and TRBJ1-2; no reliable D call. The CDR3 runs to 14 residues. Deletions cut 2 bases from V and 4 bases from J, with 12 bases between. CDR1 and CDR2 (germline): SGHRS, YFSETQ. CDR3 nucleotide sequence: TGCGCCAGCAGCTTAGGCCCGGAGGCCTATGGCTACACCTTC. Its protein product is CASSLGPEAYGYTF.

The CDR3 DNA follows: TGTGCCAGCAGTTCCTCCTTGAATGAAAAACTGTTTTTT. Translating gives CASSSSLNEKLFF. V is TRBV27 and J is TRBJ1-4; no definite D call. The germline V gene encodes CDR1 MNHEY and CDR2 SMNVEV (reference sequence). CDR3 length: 13 residues. V was pared by 4 bases and J by 5 bases, with 8 bases between.

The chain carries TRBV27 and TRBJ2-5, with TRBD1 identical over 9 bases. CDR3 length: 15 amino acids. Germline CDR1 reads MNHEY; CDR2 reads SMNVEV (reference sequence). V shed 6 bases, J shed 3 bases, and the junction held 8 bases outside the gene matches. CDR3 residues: CASSHRDRVKETQYF. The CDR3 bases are TGTGCCAGCAGCCATCGGGACAGGGTGAAAGAGACCCAGTACTTC.

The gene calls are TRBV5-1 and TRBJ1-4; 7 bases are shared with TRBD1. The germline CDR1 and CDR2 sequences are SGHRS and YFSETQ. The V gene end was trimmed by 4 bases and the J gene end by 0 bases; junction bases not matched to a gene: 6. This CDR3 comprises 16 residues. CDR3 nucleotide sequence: TGCGCCAGCAGCCACGGACAGGCAGCAACTAATGAAAAACTGTTTTTT. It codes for CASSHGQAATNEKLFF.

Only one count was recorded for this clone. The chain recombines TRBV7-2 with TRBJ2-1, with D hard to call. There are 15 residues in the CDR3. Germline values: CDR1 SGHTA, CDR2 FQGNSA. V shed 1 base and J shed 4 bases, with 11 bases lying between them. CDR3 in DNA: TGTGCCAGCAGCTTAGACAGAACCCGTTACAATGAGCAGTTCTTC. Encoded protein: CASSLDRTRYNEQFF.

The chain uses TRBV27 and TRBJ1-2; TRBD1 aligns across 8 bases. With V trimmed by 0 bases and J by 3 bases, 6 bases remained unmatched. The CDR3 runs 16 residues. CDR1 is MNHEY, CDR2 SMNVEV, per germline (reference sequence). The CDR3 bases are TGTGCCAGCAGTTTATCGTGGGACAGGCCGTACTATGGCTACACCTTC. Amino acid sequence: CASSLSWDRPYYGYTF.

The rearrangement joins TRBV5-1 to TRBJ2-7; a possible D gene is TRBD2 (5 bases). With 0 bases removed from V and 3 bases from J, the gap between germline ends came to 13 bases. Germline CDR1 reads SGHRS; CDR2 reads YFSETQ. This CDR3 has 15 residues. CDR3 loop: CASSLEAGGLYEQYF. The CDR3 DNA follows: TGCGCCAGCAGCTTGGAGGCAGGAGGCCTCTACGAGCAGTACTTC.

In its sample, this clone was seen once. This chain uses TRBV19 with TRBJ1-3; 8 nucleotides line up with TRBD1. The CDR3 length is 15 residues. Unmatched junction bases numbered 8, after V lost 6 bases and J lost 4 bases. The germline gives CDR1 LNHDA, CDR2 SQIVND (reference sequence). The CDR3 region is CASRPDRDPGNTIYF. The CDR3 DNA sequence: TGTGCCAGTAGACCGGACAGGGATCCAGGAAACACCATATATTTT. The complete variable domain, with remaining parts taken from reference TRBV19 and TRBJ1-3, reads DGGITQSPKYLFRKEGQNVTLSCEQNLNHDAMYWYRQDPGQGLRLIYYSQIVNDFQKGDIAEGYSVSREKKESFPLTVTSAQKNPTAFYLCASRPDRDPGNTIYFGEGSWLTVV.

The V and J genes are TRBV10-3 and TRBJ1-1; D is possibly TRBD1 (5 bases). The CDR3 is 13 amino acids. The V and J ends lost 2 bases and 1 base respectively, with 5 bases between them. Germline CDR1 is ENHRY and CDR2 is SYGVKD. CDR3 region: CAISETGNTEAFF. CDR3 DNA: TGTGCCATCAGTGAGACAGGGAACACTGAAGCTTTCTTT.

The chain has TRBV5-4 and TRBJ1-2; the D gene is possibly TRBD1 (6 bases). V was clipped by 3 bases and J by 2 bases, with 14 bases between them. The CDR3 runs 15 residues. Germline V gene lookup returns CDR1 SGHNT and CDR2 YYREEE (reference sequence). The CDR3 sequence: CASSWGPGENYGYTF. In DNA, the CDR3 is TGTGCCAGCAGCTGGGGGCCAGGGGAGAACTATGGCTACACCTTC.

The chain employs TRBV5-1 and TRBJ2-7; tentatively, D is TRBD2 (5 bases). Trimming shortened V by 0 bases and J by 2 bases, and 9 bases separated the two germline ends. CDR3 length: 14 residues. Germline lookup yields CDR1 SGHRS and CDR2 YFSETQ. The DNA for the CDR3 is TGCGCCAGCAGCTTGGCTGGAGGAACCTACGAGCAGTACTTC. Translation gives CASSLAGGTYEQYF.

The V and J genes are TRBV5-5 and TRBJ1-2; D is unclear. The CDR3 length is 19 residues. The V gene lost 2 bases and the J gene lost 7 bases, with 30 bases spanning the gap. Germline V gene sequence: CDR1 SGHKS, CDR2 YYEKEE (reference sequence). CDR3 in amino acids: CASSFDHLLLREFYGGYTF. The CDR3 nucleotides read TGTGCCAGCAGCTTCGATCACCTCCTCCTCCGGGAATTTTATGGTGGCTACACCTTC.

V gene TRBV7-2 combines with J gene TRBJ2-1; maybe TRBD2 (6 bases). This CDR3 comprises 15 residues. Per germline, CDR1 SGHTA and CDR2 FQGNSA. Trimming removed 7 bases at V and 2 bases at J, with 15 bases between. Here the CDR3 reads CASTKGAGPYNEQFF. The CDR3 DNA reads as TGTGCCAGCACCAAAGGGGCGGGGCCCTACAATGAGCAGTTCTTC.